Listed below are T cell receptor beta chains from one sample, sequenced in a study of CD8 T cells in Susac syndrome. TCRdb called the immunoSEQ multiplex PCR reads again in MiXCR, with one record for every CDR3 protein. The sample includes 130,000 or so distinct CDR3 sequences, about 90% of them seen just once. Sample: CD8+ T cells from PBMCs. The source is a human donor with multiple sclerosis. Both conserved end residues are part of each CDR3. A D gene is named only where the DNA matches it firmly. Size is omitted from some rows. Given values are once, few, many or a class for expanded clones.

D gene: -
clone size: -
V gene: TRBV12-3/TRBV12-4
J gene: TRBJ1-4
CDR3 DNA: TGTGCCAGCAGACAGGGTGGCACTAATGAAAAACTGTTTTTT
CDR3 protein: CASRQGGTNEKLFF

D gene: -
clone size: -
V gene: TRBV20-1
J gene: TRBJ2-1
CDR3 DNA: TGCAGTGCTAGAGGGGCTGGACTCTCCTACAATGAGCAGTTCTTC
CDR3 protein: CSARGAGLSYNEQFF

D gene: -
clone size: -
V gene: TRBV14
J gene: TRBJ1-1
CDR3 DNA: TGTGCCAGCAGCCGAAGGGACCACTCGATTGATGAAGCTTTCTTT
CDR3 protein: CASSRRDHSIDEAFF

D gene: TRBD1
clone size: -
V gene: TRBV6-5
J gene: TRBJ1-2
CDR3 DNA: TGTGCCAGCAGTGCAATACTGGGACAGGGGGATGGCTACACCTTC
CDR3 protein: CASSAILGQGDGYTF

D gene: -
clone size: -
V gene: TRBV12-3/TRBV12-4
J gene: TRBJ2-1
CDR3 DNA: TGTGCCAGCAGCCCTTGGGAAAGGGGTGATGAGCAGTTCTTC
CDR3 protein: CASSPWERGDEQFF

D gene: TRBD1
clone size: -
V gene: TRBV7-9
J gene: TRBJ2-5
CDR3 DNA: TGTGCCAGCAGCTACCCTCCGGGACAGAGAAAGACCCAGTACTTC
CDR3 protein: CASSYPPGQRKTQYF

D gene: TRBD1
clone size: -
V gene: TRBV19
J gene: TRBJ1-1
CDR3 DNA: TGTGCCAGTAGTAGGGACAGCTCCTTGAACACTGAAGCTTTCTTT
CDR3 protein: CASSRDSSLNTEAFF

D gene: -
clone size: -
V gene: TRBV9
J gene: TRBJ1-1
CDR3 DNA: TGTGCCAGCAGCGTAGCCCCCCTGAACACTGAAGCTTTCTTT
CDR3 protein: CASSVAPLNTEAFF

D gene: -
clone size: -
V gene: TRBV19
J gene: TRBJ2-3
CDR3 DNA: TGTGCCAGTAGTATATCCCACACAGATACGCAGTATTTT
CDR3 protein: CASSISHTDTQYF

D gene: -
clone size: -
V gene: TRBV5-1
J gene: TRBJ1-1
CDR3 DNA: TGCGCCAGCAGCTTGGGCACAAACACTGAAGCTTTCTTT
CDR3 protein: CASSLGTNTEAFF

D gene: TRBD2
clone size: many
V gene: TRBV6-1
J gene: TRBJ2-1
CDR3 DNA: TGTGCCAGCAGTTCGGCTAGCGGGCTCAATGAGCAGTTCTTC
CDR3 protein: CASSSASGLNEQFF

D gene: TRBD1
clone size: -
V gene: TRBV14
J gene: TRBJ2-5
CDR3 DNA: TGTGCCAGCAGCCACTGGACAGGGAGAGGAGAGACCCAGTACTTC
CDR3 protein: CASSHWTGRGETQYF

D gene: -
clone size: -
V gene: TRBV25-1
J gene: TRBJ1-2
CDR3 DNA: TGTGCCAGCAGTGAATCACAGTTTTCCTATGGCTACACCTTC
CDR3 protein: CASSESQFSYGYTF

D gene: TRBD2
clone size: -
V gene: TRBV24-1
J gene: TRBJ2-1
CDR3 DNA: TGTGCCACCAGTGTCGCCGGTCATTTAGCGGGGAATGAGCAGTTCTTC
CDR3 protein: CATSVAGHLAGNEQFF

D gene: -
clone size: -
V gene: TRBV27
J gene: TRBJ1-2
CDR3 DNA: TGTGCCAGCAGTCCCCCAGGGAGTTGGTATGGCTACACCTTC
CDR3 protein: CASSPPGSWYGYTF

D gene: -
clone size: -
V gene: TRBV9
J gene: TRBJ2-3
CDR3 DNA: TGTGCCAGCAGCCCCTCCCTCGGGGATACGCAGTATTTT
CDR3 protein: CASSPSLGDTQYF

D gene: TRBD2
clone size: -
V gene: TRBV20-1
J gene: TRBJ2-7
CDR3 DNA: TGCAGTGCTGATAGGACTAGCGGGTACGAGCAGTACTTC
CDR3 protein: CSADRTSGYEQYF

D gene: TRBD2
clone size: -
V gene: TRBV14
J gene: TRBJ2-7
CDR3 DNA: TGTGCCAGCAGCCAAGAAGACGGGAGGGCCTACGAGCAGTACTTC
CDR3 protein: CASSQEDGRAYEQYF

D gene: -
clone size: -
V gene: TRBV2
J gene: TRBJ2-2
CDR3 DNA: TGTGCCAGCAGTGAAGGGTTAGGTGGGAGGATCGACACCGGGGAGCTGTTTTTT
CDR3 protein: CASSEGLGGRIDTGELFF

D gene: -
clone size: -
V gene: TRBV4-1
J gene: TRBJ1-2
CDR3 DNA: TGCGCCAGCAGCCCCTCTCCGGACTACTATGGCTACACCTTC
CDR3 protein: CASSPSPDYYGYTF

D gene: TRBD2
clone size: -
V gene: TRBV29-1
J gene: TRBJ2-7
CDR3 DNA: TGCAGCGTTGAAGATCCGGAGACTAGCGGACCCTACGAGCAGTACTTC
CDR3 protein: CSVEDPETSGPYEQYF

D gene: TRBD1
clone size: -
V gene: TRBV7-6
J gene: TRBJ1-1
CDR3 DNA: TGTGCCAGCAGCTTGGGACAGGGAGCTCGACCTGAAGCTTTCTTT
CDR3 protein: CASSLGQGARPEAFF

D gene: -
clone size: -
V gene: TRBV4-2
J gene: TRBJ1-4
CDR3 DNA: TGTGCCAGCAGCCACTCAGACGACAGTAATGAAAAACTGTTTTTT
CDR3 protein: CASSHSDDSNEKLFF

D gene: -
clone size: -
V gene: TRBV27
J gene: TRBJ1-2
CDR3 DNA: TGTGCCAGCAGTTTTGGTGGGGTCACGGGTGGCTACACCTTC
CDR3 protein: CASSFGGVTGGYTF

D gene: -
clone size: once
V gene: TRBV20-1
J gene: TRBJ1-5
CDR3 DNA: TGCAGTGCTAGAGATGAGAGAGACAATCAGCCCCAGCATTTT
CDR3 protein: CSARDERDNQPQHF

D gene: TRBD1
clone size: -
V gene: TRBV9
J gene: TRBJ1-4
CDR3 DNA: TGTGCCAGCAGCCCAAGTGCGGACAGGGTGGAAAAACTGTTTTTT
CDR3 protein: CASSPSADRVEKLFF

D gene: -
clone size: -
V gene: TRBV19
J gene: TRBJ2-1
CDR3 DNA: TGTGCCAGTAGTTCGGGAAGGTATGAGCAGTTCTTC
CDR3 protein: CASSSGRYEQFF

D gene: -
clone size: -
V gene: TRBV27
J gene: TRBJ2-7
CDR3 DNA: TGTGCCAGCAGTTTATTGCCCATCCAAGAGTTTTACGAGCAGTACTTC
CDR3 protein: CASSLLPIQEFYEQYF

D gene: -
clone size: -
V gene: TRBV5-1
J gene: TRBJ1-1
CDR3 DNA: TGCGCCAGCAGCCCGGGTAGGGATGGATCCACTGAAGCTTTCTTT
CDR3 protein: CASSPGRDGSTEAFF

D gene: -
clone size: -
V gene: TRBV7-6
J gene: TRBJ1-3
CDR3 DNA: TGTGCCAGCAGCTTAGAGGACGAAAACACCATATATTTT
CDR3 protein: CASSLEDENTIYF

D gene: -
clone size: -
V gene: TRBV7-6
J gene: TRBJ2-7
CDR3 DNA: TGTGCCAGCAGCTTAGCCTTGGACAGTGGTTACTCTGCGGGACCCTACGAGCAGTACTTC
CDR3 protein: CASSLALDSGYSAGPYEQYF

D gene: -
clone size: -
V gene: TRBV19
J gene: TRBJ1-1
CDR3 DNA: TGTGCCAGTAACGTGGGGGCGTCTGAAGCTTTCTTT
CDR3 protein: CASNVGASEAFF

D gene: -
clone size: -
V gene: TRBV6-6
J gene: TRBJ1-5
CDR3 DNA: TGTGCCAGCAGGGAGGGCGGTAGCAATCAGCCCCAGCATTTT
CDR3 protein: CASREGGSNQPQHF

D gene: TRBD2
clone size: once
V gene: TRBV29-1
J gene: TRBJ2-7
CDR3 DNA: TGCAGCGTTGAAGGGCGGGGAGGGTACGAGCAGTACTTC
CDR3 protein: CSVEGRGGYEQYF

D gene: -
clone size: -
V gene: TRBV7-6
J gene: TRBJ2-7
CDR3 DNA: TGTGCCAGCAGCCCCAGTCCGATCTACGAGCAGTACTTC
CDR3 protein: CASSPSPIYEQYF

D gene: TRBD1
clone size: -
V gene: TRBV19
J gene: TRBJ1-1
CDR3 DNA: TGTGCCAGTAGTTCAGGGACAGGTCGGACTGAAGCTTTCTTT
CDR3 protein: CASSSGTGRTEAFF

D gene: -
clone size: -
V gene: TRBV5-1
J gene: TRBJ1-4
CDR3 DNA: TGCGCCAGCAGCTCTCGAGAGGTGTTTTTT
CDR3 protein: CASSSREVFF

D gene: TRBD2
clone size: -
V gene: TRBV11-2
J gene: TRBJ2-7
CDR3 DNA: TGTGCCAGCAGCTTAGGGGGCGGGAGCCTTTACGAGCAGTACTTC
CDR3 protein: CASSLGGGSLYEQYF

D gene: -
clone size: -
V gene: TRBV5-8
J gene: TRBJ1-3
CDR3 DNA: TGTGCCAGCGAGACCCCAGGGTACTCTGGAAACACCATATATTTT
CDR3 protein: CASETPGYSGNTIYF

D gene: -
clone size: -
V gene: TRBV28
J gene: TRBJ1-5
CDR3 DNA: TGTGCCAGCAGTTTTCCCCGTACGGTGGGGGGCAGCAATCAGCCCCAGCATTTT
CDR3 protein: CASSFPRTVGGSNQPQHF

D gene: -
clone size: -
V gene: TRBV2
J gene: TRBJ1-1
CDR3 DNA: TGTGCCAGCATGATGGGGAACACTGAAGCTTTCTTT
CDR3 protein: CASMMGNTEAFF

D gene: -
clone size: -
V gene: TRBV18
J gene: TRBJ1-2
CDR3 DNA: TGTGCCAGCTCACCACCCCTGACTGGCTATGGCTACACCTTC
CDR3 protein: CASSPPLTGYGYTF

D gene: -
clone size: -
V gene: TRBV27
J gene: TRBJ1-1
CDR3 DNA: TGTGCCAGCAGTCCGCAAATACAACTAAACACTGAAGCTTTCTTT
CDR3 protein: CASSPQIQLNTEAFF

D gene: TRBD2
clone size: -
V gene: TRBV15
J gene: TRBJ2-1
CDR3 DNA: TGTGCCACCAGCAGTGGGGGGGGAGGGGCCCATGAGCAGTTCTTC
CDR3 protein: CATSSGGGGAHEQFF

D gene: TRBD2
clone size: -
V gene: TRBV6-2/TRBV6-3
J gene: TRBJ2-5
CDR3 DNA: TGTGCCAGCCGGGGCACTAGCGGGAGAGTTGGGACCCAGTACTTC
CDR3 protein: CASRGTSGRVGTQYF

D gene: -
clone size: -
V gene: TRBV7-9
J gene: TRBJ1-5
CDR3 DNA: TGTGCCAGCAGCCCGGACAGAGGTTATCAGCCCCAGCATTTT
CDR3 protein: CASSPDRGYQPQHF